Sequencing of this TCR beta chain was carried out in a study of radiotherapy plus CTLA-4 blockade in lung cancer. Overall study: More than 15% of patients responded objectively, and roughly 30% achieved disease control.

The study treated chemo-refractory metastatic non-small-cell lung cancer patients with focal radiation plus ipilimumab CTLA-4 blockade. Clones were sequenced by immunoSEQ multiplex PCR, and TCRdb holds only the in-frame ones, with some missing. Among 25,000 to 35,000 clones, almost 80% were seen once, and the ten largest hold roughly 8%. Concerning this clone itself: Its antigen is unknown.

Study-wide findings and caveats: Blood-borne expansion of tumor-derived TCR clones followed radiotherapy plus ipilimumab. Response was reportedly best predicted by early blood T cell clone dynamics, with interferon-beta.

CDR1 is LGHNT, CDR2 FRNRAP, per germline. Trimming removed 1 base from V and 2 bases from J, with 11 bases in between. This CDR3 is built from 15 residues. Sequencing was performed on peripheral blood, taken from a patient treated with radiotherapy plus ipilimumab. The chain recombines TRBV12-5 with TRBJ2-5; tentatively, D is TRBD2 (7 bases). This TCR derives from a human donor with non-small cell lung cancer who had stable disease on radiotherapy plus ipilimumab. The CDR3 bases are TGTGCTAGTGGTTTGGAGGGGGGGCGACAAGAGACCCAGTACTTC. It encodes CASGLEGGRQETQYF.